This T cell receptor beta chain appears in the sequencing data of a study of shared clonotypes between healthy human individuals. Study overall: The study enrolled two women and three men aged 18 to 49.

Of note for this clone: The antigen is unknown.

Genomic DNA for unsorted samples was obtained from around 94 million PBMCs. Generated by immunoSEQ multiplex PCR, the TCRdb table keeps only in-frame clones and is missing some. This sample has about 500,000 clones; roughly three quarters occur once, and the top ten carry around 12%. Study-wide results and limits: Blood alone was sampled, and tissue repertoires likely differ.

Losses at the gene ends were 8 bases for V and 2 bases for J; bases not matched to a gene: 9. CDR1 is MDHEN and CDR2 is SYDVKM in the germline V gene. The CDR3 covers 16 residues. The chain links TRBV28 to TRBJ1-5, with 10 bases identical to TRBD1. Sequenced input: PBMCs. The sequence was obtained from a woman in her thirties or forties in good health. Some clones in this sample may be carry-over from other donors' samples. The CDR3: CASASDRGQGNQPQHF. The CDR3 DNA sequence: TGTGCCAGCGCCTCCGACAGGGGGCAGGGCAATCAGCCCCAGCATTTT.